These T cell receptor beta chains were read from a single sample in a study of T cell changes during pregnancy in multiple sclerosis. The repertoire was sequenced with immunoSEQ multiplex PCR; TCRdb's copy has only in-frame clones and lacks some. Among some 29,000 clones, 75% to 90% were seen once, and the ten largest hold roughly 7.5%. The sample was CD8+ T cells from peripheral blood mononuclear cells, taken after pregnancy. These receptor sequences come from a female donor with multiple sclerosis, enrolled in a pregnancy study. Each CDR3 is given with its conserved first and last residue. Each record gives: clone size, D gene, V gene, J gene, CDR3 protein, CDR3 DNA. D genes are given only for firm matches. Size is stated for part of the rows, as once, few or many counts, or as a class when the clone is expanded.

size: .; D: TRBD2; V: TRBV14; J: TRBJ2-3; CDR3: CASSQAAIVRLAGGPDTDTQYF; DNA: TGTGCCAGCAGCCAAGCCGCCATCGTCCGGCTAGCGGGAGGGCCGGATACAGATACGCAGTATTTT
size: .; D: .; V: TRBV11-2; J: TRBJ2-7; CDR3: CASSLELVSSYEQYF; DNA: TGTGCCAGCAGCTTAGAACTTGTTAGCTCCTACGAGCAGTACTTC
size: .; D: TRBD1; V: TRBV11-3; J: TRBJ1-4; CDR3: CASSLAGTVNEKLFF; DNA: TGTGCCAGCAGCTTAGCCGGGACAGTTAATGAAAAACTGTTTTTT
size: .; D: TRBD2; V: TRBV4-3; J: TRBJ2-5; CDR3: CASSQEGGRGQTQYF; DNA: TGCGCCAGCAGCCAAGAGGGCGGGAGGGGGCAGACCCAGTACTTC
size: .; D: .; V: TRBV27; J: TRBJ2-2; CDR3: CASSPGPSNTGELFF; DNA: TGTGCCAGCAGCCCAGGGCCCTCGAACACCGGGGAGCTGTTTTTT
size: .; D: .; V: TRBV19; J: TRBJ2-7; CDR3: CASSRAQGGNEQYF; DNA: TGTGCCAGTTCCCGGGCCCAGGGGGGAAACGAGCAGTACTTC
size: .; D: .; V: TRBV21-1; J: TRBJ1-1; CDR3: CASVEGAEPILAFF; DNA: TGTGCCAGCGTAGAAGGGGCGGAACCGATTCTAGCTTTCTTT
size: .; D: .; V: TRBV14; J: TRBJ1-2; CDR3: CASSPLREDGYGYTF; DNA: TGTGCCAGCAGCCCCCTCCGGGAGGACGGCTATGGCTACACCTTC
size: .; D: TRBD2; V: TRBV25-1; J: TRBJ2-2; CDR3: CASSELAGINTGELFF; DNA: TGTGCCAGCAGTGAACTAGCGGGTATAAACACCGGGGAGCTGTTTTTT
size: .; D: .; V: TRBV5-4; J: TRBJ2-7; CDR3: CASSFGGNSYEQYF; DNA: TGTGCCAGCAGCTTCGGGGGAAACTCCTACGAGCAGTACTTC
size: .; D: TRBD2; V: TRBV19; J: TRBJ2-7; CDR3: CASSIGSSGSYEQYF; DNA: TGTGCCAGTAGTATAGGCTCTAGCGGCTCCTACGAGCAGTACTTC
size: .; D: TRBD2; V: TRBV6-5; J: TRBJ2-7; CDR3: CASSYGSSGQAYEQYF; DNA: TGTGCCAGCAGTTACGGTAGTAGCGGGCAAGCCTACGAGCAGTACTTC
size: .; D: TRBD2; V: TRBV29-1; J: TRBJ2-2; CDR3: CSAEGTSSTAGELFF; DNA: TGCAGCGCCGAAGGGACTAGCAGTACCGCCGGGGAGCTGTTTTTT
size: .; D: .; V: TRBV2; J: TRBJ2-7; CDR3: CASSESLGTAYEQYF; DNA: TGTGCCAGCAGCGAAAGTTTAGGGACTGCCTACGAGCAGTACTTC
size: .; D: .; V: TRBV14; J: TRBJ2-1; CDR3: CASSQRRESSYNEQFF; DNA: TGTGCCAGCAGCCAAAGAAGAGAAAGCTCCTACAATGAGCAGTTCTTC
size: .; D: .; V: TRBV5-1; J: TRBJ2-5; CDR3: CASSLVQTVQETQYF; DNA: TGCGCCAGCAGCTTGGTACAGACCGTTCAAGAGACCCAGTACTTC
size: few; D: TRBD2; V: TRBV5-5; J: TRBJ2-2; CDR3: CASSSRLAGEGTGELFF; DNA: TGTGCCAGCAGCTCCCGACTAGCGGGTGAGGGGACCGGGGAGCTGTTTTTT
size: .; D: TRBD2; V: TRBV4-3; J: TRBJ2-7; CDR3: CASSHGGSSYEQYF; DNA: TGCGCCAGCAGCCATGGCGGGAGCTCCTACGAGCAGTACTTC
size: .; D: .; V: TRBV21-1; J: TRBJ2-3; CDR3: CASTPLRVRDREADTQYF; DNA: TGTGCCAGCACCCCGTTAAGGGTTCGGGACAGGGAGGCAGATACGCAGTATTTT
size: .; D: TRBD2; V: TRBV5-6; J: TRBJ2-7; CDR3: CASSTRTGLAGVEQYF; DNA: TGTGCCAGCAGTACAAGAACTGGACTAGCGGGAGTTGAGCAGTACTTC
size: .; D: .; V: TRBV28; J: TRBJ1-5; CDR3: CASLVGANQPQHF; DNA: TGTGCCAGCCTGGTGGGGGCAAATCAGCCCCAGCATTTT
size: .; D: .; V: TRBV10-3; J: TRBJ2-3; CDR3: CATEEAGRTDTQYF; DNA: TGTGCCACCGAAGAGGCGGGTCGTACAGATACGCAGTATTTT
size: .; D: TRBD1; V: TRBV14; J: TRBJ1-4; CDR3: CASSRTGGGEKLFF; DNA: TGTGCCAGCAGCCGCACAGGGGGAGGTGAAAAACTGTTTTTT
size: .; D: .; V: TRBV19; J: TRBJ2-2; CDR3: CASSLRRNTGELFF; DNA: TGTGCCAGTAGTTTGCGGAGGAACACCGGGGAGCTGTTTTTT
size: .; D: TRBD1; V: TRBV27; J: TRBJ1-2; CDR3: CASSWDREDYGYTF; DNA: TGTGCCAGCAGTTGGGACAGGGAGGACTATGGCTACACCTTC
size: once; D: .; V: TRBV9; J: TRBJ2-1; CDR3: CASSVNSGPYNEQFF; DNA: TGTGCCAGCAGCGTAAACAGCGGGCCTTACAATGAGCAGTTCTTC
size: .; D: TRBD2; V: TRBV7-6; J: TRBJ2-1; CDR3: CASGGLANNEQFF; DNA: TGTGCCAGCGGTGGACTAGCGAATAATGAGCAGTTCTTC
size: .; D: .; V: TRBV5-1; J: TRBJ2-7; CDR3: CASSSHPGLSYEQYF; DNA: TGCGCCAGCAGTTCGCACCCAGGGCTTTCCTACGAGCAGTACTTC
size: .; D: .; V: TRBV7-9; J: TRBJ2-7; CDR3: CASSGAVYPYEQYF; DNA: TGTGCCAGCAGCGGGGCGGTCTATCCCTACGAGCAGTACTTC
size: .; D: TRBD2; V: TRBV30; J: TRBJ2-1; CDR3: CAWSGLAGVQFYNEQFF; DNA: TGTGCCTGGAGTGGACTAGCGGGAGTGCAATTTTACAATGAGCAGTTCTTC
size: .; D: TRBD2; V: TRBV2; J: TRBJ2-2; CDR3: CASPRGLAGGSGELFF; DNA: TGTGCCAGCCCCCGGGGGCTAGCGGGAGGCTCCGGGGAGCTGTTTTTT
size: .; D: TRBD2; V: TRBV19; J: TRBJ2-1; CDR3: CASSWSSGYNEQFF; DNA: TGTGCCAGTAGTTGGTCTAGCGGATACAATGAGCAGTTCTTC
size: .; D: TRBD1; V: TRBV5-4; J: TRBJ2-5; CDR3: CASSHKGQTQETQYF; DNA: TGTGCCAGCAGCCACAAGGGACAGACACAAGAGACCCAGTACTTC
size: .; D: TRBD2; V: TRBV13; J: TRBJ2-1; CDR3: CASRRLANNNEQFF; DNA: TGTGCCAGCAGAAGACTAGCGAACAACAATGAGCAGTTCTTC
size: .; D: .; V: TRBV27; J: TRBJ2-4; CDR3: CASSLTGGWNIQYF; DNA: TGTGCCAGCAGCCTCACTGGGGGGTGGAACATTCAGTACTTC
size: once; D: TRBD1; V: TRBV5-4; J: TRBJ2-7; CDR3: CASSTGTGKSYEQYF; DNA: TGTGCCAGCAGCACCGGGACAGGGAAGTCCTACGAGCAGTACTTC